What follows are 32 T cell receptor beta chains derived from one specimen sequenced in a study of CD8 T cells in ankylosing spondylitis. General study findings and limits: Made up of 7 to 9 highly homologous variants, a TCR beta motif appeared characteristic of ankylosing spondylitis blood.

No antigens are known for them. TCRdb analysed the 5' RACE reads with MiXCR anew, one entry per CDR3 protein. The top ten clones hold roughly a sixth of a sample with 300,000 to 400,000 distinct CDR3 sequences, about 20% of them seen once. Sequencing was done on a sample of blood, either unsorted or a sorted T cell fraction (not recorded which). Receptors originate from a male donor with ankylosing spondylitis.

CDR3 loop: CATSTTGLWGVGYTF. CDR3 sequence (DNA): TGTGCCACCAGCACAACAGGGCTATGGGGCGTCGGCTACACCTTC. V is TRBV15 and J is TRBJ1-2; the D gene is possibly TRBD1 (6 bases). Trimming removed 4 bases from V and 8 bases from J, with 20 bases in between. The CDR3 is 15 amino acids. Germline loops: CDR1 LNHNV, CDR2 YYDKDF (reference sequence).

V and J are TRBV19 and TRBJ1-5; D uncertain. Looked up from germline, CDR1 is LNHDA and CDR2 is SQIVND (reference sequence). The CDR3 runs 14 residues. V shed 3 bases and J shed 4 bases, with 10 bases lying between them. CDR3 in amino acids: CASSIGKPNQPQHF. The CDR3 DNA reads TGTGCCAGTAGTATTGGTAAGCCTAATCAGCCCCAGCATTTT.

The chain uses TRBV5-1 and TRBJ2-7; no reliable D call. V dropped 1 base and J dropped 4 bases, with 15 bases sitting between them. Germline V gives CDR1 SGHRS, CDR2 YFSETQ. The CDR3 consists of 15 residues. This CDR3 reads CASSLSSPGGYEQYF. DNA of the CDR3: TGCGCCAGCAGCTTGTCGTCCCCCGGTGGGTACGAGCAGTACTTC. The full variable domain, rest sourced from reference TRBV5-1 and TRBJ2-7, is KAGVTQTPRYLIKTRGQQVTLSCSPISGHRSVSWYQQTPGQGLQFLFEYFSETQRNKGNFPGRFSGRQFSNSRSEMNVSTLELGDSALYLCASSLSSPGGYEQYFGPGTRLTVT.

This clonotype turned up a few times. In DNA, the CDR3 is TGCAGCGTTGCTGACAGATTTACTTTCACTGAAGCTTTCTTT. Translation gives CSVADRFTFTEAFF. V is TRBV29-1 and J is TRBJ1-1; D may be TRBD1 (5 bases). The germline V gene encodes CDR1 SQVTM and CDR2 ANQGSEA. CDR3 length equals 14 residues. V dropped 4 bases and J dropped 4 bases, with 16 bases sitting between them.

V usage is TRBV4-1 and J usage is TRBJ2-1, with a tentative D call TRBD2 (5 bases). The germline V gene has CDR1 MGHRA and CDR2 YSYEKL. Trimming shortened V by 1 base and J by 9 bases, and 10 bases separated the two germline ends. CDR3 length: 13 amino acids. The CDR3 DNA reads as TGCGCCAGCAGCCAAGTTGGTGGGAGTGAGCAGTTCTTC. Residues: CASSQVGGSEQFF.

The V gene is TRBV24-1, the J gene TRBJ2-1; D not resolved. Trimming cost V 11 bases and J 5 bases, with 12 bases left between them. Looked up from germline, CDR1 is KGHDR and CDR2 is SFDVKD. The CDR3 is 12 residues long. CDR3 DNA sequence: TGTGCCAGTGTTTCTGCCGACAATGAGCAGTTCTTC. Translating gives CASVSADNEQFF.

This clonotype was observed a few times. The rearrangement joins TRBV11-2 to TRBJ2-2; D unclear. This CDR3 has 13 residues. Trimming pared 5 bases from V and 6 bases from J, leaving 10 bases between. The V gene's germline CDR1 is SGHAT and CDR2 FQNNGV. CDR3 in amino acids: CASSLSRAGELFF. The CDR3 DNA reads as TGTGCCAGCAGCCTATCTAGGGCCGGGGAGCTGTTTTTT. The full variable domain, rest sourced from reference TRBV11-2 and TRBJ2-2, is EAGVAQSPRYKIIEKRQSVAFWCNPISGHATLYWYQQILGQGPKLLIQFQNNGVVDDSQLPKDRFSAERLKGVDSTLKIQPAKLEDSAVYLCASSLSRAGELFFGEGSRLTVL.

The rearrangement joins TRBV5-5 to TRBJ2-4, with 16 bases lining up with TRBD2. The CDR3 runs to 17 residues. V was pared by 1 base and J by 8 bases, with 6 bases of the junction left unmatched. From germline, CDR1 is SGHKS and CDR2 YYEKEE (reference sequence). CDR3 protein: CASSLYGTSGRGDIQYF. CDR3 nucleotide sequence: TGTGCCAGCAGCTTGTATGGGACTAGCGGGAGGGGGGACATTCAGTACTTC.

V is TRBV30 and J is TRBJ2-4; the D gene is possibly TRBD2 (5 bases). Trimming took 7 bases from V and 11 from J, leaving 12 bases between them. There are 10 residues in the CDR3. Germline loops: CDR1 GTSNPN, CDR2 SVGIG (reference sequence). The CDR3 DNA sequence: TGTGCCTCGGGGAGTCCCGTTCAGTACTTC. It codes for CASGSPVQYF.

The rearrangement links TRBV12-3 or TRBV12-4 to TRBJ2-1; 8 bases agree with TRBD1. Trimming at V came to 5 bases and at J to 7 bases, leaving 13 bases not matched to a gene. The CDR3 loop spans 16 amino acids. As DNA, the CDR3 is TGTGCCAGCAGTATCGGCCAGGGGGCGATTTATAATGAGCAGTTCTTC. Protein: CASSIGQGAIYNEQFF.

This clonotype was detected ten times or more. V is TRBV11-1 and J is TRBJ1-1, with a possible D match to TRBD1 (5 bases). The CDR3 loop spans 14 amino acids. With 0 bases removed from V and 4 bases from J, the gap between germline ends came to 9 bases. The germline V gene has CDR1 SGHAT and CDR2 FQDESV (reference sequence). The CDR3 here is CASSLARGRTEAFF. CDR3 bases: TGTGCCAGCAGCTTAGCGAGGGGACGCACTGAAGCTTTCTTT.

This clonotype was counted a few times. This chain connects TRBV6-2 or TRBV6-3 to TRBJ2-2; TRBD2 is a possible D gene (6 bases). The CDR3 is 18 amino acids. The V and J ends lost 2 bases and 1 base respectively, with 17 bases between them. Looked up from germline, CDR1 is MNHEY and CDR2 is SVGEGT. The CDR3 bases are TGTGCCAGCAGTTACGGGCCTCGGGGGTTTATGAACACCGGGGAGCTGTTTTTT. Protein sequence: CASSYGPRGFMNTGELFF.

CDR3 coding DNA: TGTGCCTGCGCACAAGGCGCAATCGCAGATACGCAGTATTTT. Amino acid sequence: CACAQGAIADTQYF. This chain joins TRBV7-9 and TRBJ2-3; D call uncertain. The CDR3 is 14 residues long. V shed 11 bases and J shed 4 bases, with 19 bases lying between them. Per the germline V gene, CDR1 is SEHNR and CDR2 is FQNEAQ (reference sequence).

This clonotype has a handful of counts. V and J are TRBV4-1 and TRBJ2-2, with no clear D. V gave up 4 bases and J gave up 1 base, with 10 bases separating them. The germline V gene encodes CDR1 MGHRA and CDR2 YSYEKL. The CDR3 sequence is 15 residues long. The CDR3 nucleotides read TGCGCCAGCAGCCTTTGGGGAAAGAACACCGGGGAGCTGTTTTTT. This sequence encodes CASSLWGKNTGELFF.

The chain has TRBV6-5 and TRBJ1-5; possibly TRBD1 for D (5 bases). Trimming removed 4 bases at V and 5 bases at J, with 9 bases between. CDR3 length equals 13 residues. Germline V gene sequence: CDR1 MNHEY, CDR2 SVGAGI. CDR3 residues: CASSLRQYQPQHF. The CDR3 coding sequence is TGTGCCAGCAGTTTAAGACAGTATCAGCCCCAGCATTTT.

This chain connects TRBV9 to TRBJ2-3, with 12 bases matching TRBD2. V was clipped by 3 bases and J by 2 bases; unmatched bases: 4. The CDR3 covers 16 residues. Looked up from germline, CDR1 is SGDLS and CDR2 is YYNGEE. Here the CDR3 reads CASSETSGSSTDTQYF. As DNA, the CDR3 is TGTGCCAGCAGCGAGACTAGCGGGAGCTCCACAGATACGCAGTATTTT.

In this sample, this clonotype turned up a few times. The chain is built from TRBV19 and TRBJ2-7; D is ambiguous. Per the germline V gene, CDR1 is LNHDA and CDR2 is SQIVND (reference sequence). The CDR3 has 14 residues. V lost 10 bases to trimming and J lost 7 bases, with 23 bases between them. CDR3 amino acids: CATRRVYGVSEQYF. CDR3 nucleotides: TGTGCCACCCGCCGGGTGTATGGAGTTTCTGAGCAGTACTTC.

This rearrangement joins TRBV5-1 to TRBJ1-3; D uncertain. This CDR3 is built from 16 residues. The germline CDR1 and CDR2 sequences are SGHRS and YFSETQ. The V and J ends lost 5 bases and 1 base respectively, with 16 bases between them. CDR3 loop: CASSPSPHASGNTIYF. Written as DNA, the CDR3 is TGCGCCAGCAGTCCTTCCCCCCATGCGTCTGGAAACACCATATATTTT.

The V and J genes are TRBV6-5 and TRBJ1-5; D is unresolved. Per the germline V gene, CDR1 is MNHEY and CDR2 is SVGAGI. The CDR3 totals 14 residues. Trimming removed 0 bases at V and 4 bases at J, with 7 bases between. CDR3 region: CASSYSGNNQPQHF. The CDR3, as DNA: TGTGCCAGCAGTTACTCCGGGAATAATCAGCCCCAGCATTTT.

This clonotype was counted only a few times. V is TRBV16 and J is TRBJ2-7; D not resolved. V dropped 2 bases and J dropped 5 bases, with 7 bases sitting between them. Germline V gives CDR1 KGHSY, CDR2 FQNENV. The CDR3 has 12 amino acids. As DNA, the CDR3 is TGTGCCAGCAGCCAAGTCCGGAACGAGCAGTACTTC. This encodes CASSQVRNEQYF.

This clonotype turned up a few times. This chain connects TRBV29-1 to TRBJ2-1; perhaps TRBD1 as D (6 bases). Per germline, CDR1 SQVTM and CDR2 ANQGSEA. CDR3 size: 13 residues. The V end lost 8 bases, the J end lost 8 bases, and 19 bases lay between the germline ends. The CDR3 is CSYRALGSDEQFF. DNA of the CDR3: TGCAGCTACAGGGCCCTGGGGTCCGATGAGCAGTTCTTC.

The chain has TRBV25-1 and TRBJ2-7; D unclear. The V end lost 0 bases, the J end lost 10 bases, and 7 bases lay between the germline ends. Germline CDR1 MGHDK, CDR2 SYGVNS. The CDR3 covers 11 residues. In DNA form, the CDR3 reads TGTGCCAGCAGTGAATATGAGAAACAGTACTTC. This codes for CASSEYEKQYF.

This chain uses TRBV5-1 with TRBJ2-7; D unclear. The CDR3 loop spans 14 amino acids. The ends were cut back, 0 bases at V and 2 bases at J, with 9 bases in the middle. Per the germline V gene, CDR1 is SGHRS and CDR2 is YFSETQ. CDR3 in DNA: TGCGCCAGCAGCTTGGAGGGTTTACCCTACGAGCAGTACTTC. Translated, it gives CASSLEGLPYEQYF.

This clonotype appeared a few times. The chain joins TRBV3-1 to TRBJ1-1; D not resolved. Trimming took 7 bases from V and 0 from J, leaving 12 bases between them. This CDR3 contains 14 residues. The V gene's germline CDR1 is LGHDT and CDR2 YNNKEL (reference sequence). The chain's CDR3 is CASNLGSMNTEAFF. The DNA for the CDR3 is TGTGCCAGCAACCTTGGGTCGATGAACACTGAAGCTTTCTTT.

This clonotype was observed a single time. The V gene is TRBV18, the J gene TRBJ1-2; possible D gene TRBD1, 5 bases. Germline V gene sequence: CDR1 KGHSH, CDR2 LQKENI. Trimming left V 4 bases short and J 4 bases short, with 19 bases between. The CDR3 runs to 16 residues. CDR3 DNA sequence: TGTGCCAGCTCACTTTCGGGGGGACTCGCTGGCTATGGCTACACCTTC. Protein sequence: CASSLSGGLAGYGYTF.

The genes are TRBV12-3 or TRBV12-4 and TRBJ2-4; 13 nucleotides line up with TRBD2. The CDR3 is made up of 16 amino acids. Trimming took 6 bases from V and 2 from J; bases not matched to a gene: 4. CDR3 in amino acids: CASRTSGRVTKNIQYF. The CDR3 region has the DNA TGTGCCAGCAGAACTAGCGGGAGGGTTACCAAAAACATTCAGTACTTC.

This clonotype came up a few times. This chain uses TRBV6-1 with TRBJ2-7; possible D gene TRBD2, 6 bases. Germline CDR1 MNHNS, CDR2 SASEGT. V shed 8 bases and J shed 0 bases, with 14 bases lying between them. The CDR3 length is 14 residues. The CDR3 is CASGPGLFSYEQYF. The CDR3 DNA follows: TGTGCCAGCGGGCCGGGACTTTTCTCCTACGAGCAGTACTTC.

The table lists this clonotype with a few counts. This rearrangement joins TRBV4-1 to TRBJ1-5; D gene unclear. V was cut by 2 bases and J by 5 bases, with 13 bases left in between. This CDR3 spans 15 amino acids. CDR1 is MGHRA and CDR2 is YSYEKL in the germline V gene. DNA for the CDR3: TGCGCCAGCAGCCAATGGGAGGGCACCGATCAGCCCCAGCATTTT. Residues: CASSQWEGTDQPQHF.

The chain joins TRBV12-3 or TRBV12-4 to TRBJ2-1; TRBD2 might be the D (7 bases). The ends were cut back, 6 bases at V and 0 bases at J, with 12 bases in the middle. The CDR3 loop spans 15 amino acids. The CDR3: CASRKGGISYNEQFF. CDR3 nucleotide sequence: TGTGCCAGCAGAAAGGGGGGGATCTCCTACAATGAGCAGTTCTTC.

The rearrangement joins TRBV20-1 to TRBJ2-1, with D possibly matching TRBD2 (5 bases). The V end lost 2 bases, the J end lost 6 bases, and 17 bases lay between the germline ends. The CDR3 is 15 residues long. Germline CDR1 and CDR2: DFQATT and SNEGSKA (reference sequence). The CDR3 DNA is TGCAGTGCTAGATACCCGGGTGTCCGGGGCAATGAGCAGTTCTTC. Amino acids: CSARYPGVRGNEQFF.

The table lists this clonotype with a few counts. V and J are TRBV18 and TRBJ2-1; D is ambiguous. Germline V gene lookup returns CDR1 KGHSH and CDR2 LQKENI. Trimming stripped 5 bases from V and 8 bases from J, with 13 bases between. This CDR3 comprises 13 residues. The DNA for the CDR3 is TGTGCCAGCTCATCTCAGACTGTGGATGAGCAGTTCTTC. This gives the protein CASSSQTVDEQFF.

This clonotype was seen at least ten times. This chain's CDR3 is CASSLGQRTDTQYF. The CDR3 bases are TGCGCCAGCAGCTTGGGACAGAGAACAGATACGCAGTATTTT. V usage is TRBV5-1 and J usage is TRBJ2-3, with a weak D call TRBD1 (5 bases). Deletions cut 0 bases from V and 3 bases from J, with 8 bases between. CDR3 length: 14 amino acids. Germline values: CDR1 SGHRS, CDR2 YFSETQ.